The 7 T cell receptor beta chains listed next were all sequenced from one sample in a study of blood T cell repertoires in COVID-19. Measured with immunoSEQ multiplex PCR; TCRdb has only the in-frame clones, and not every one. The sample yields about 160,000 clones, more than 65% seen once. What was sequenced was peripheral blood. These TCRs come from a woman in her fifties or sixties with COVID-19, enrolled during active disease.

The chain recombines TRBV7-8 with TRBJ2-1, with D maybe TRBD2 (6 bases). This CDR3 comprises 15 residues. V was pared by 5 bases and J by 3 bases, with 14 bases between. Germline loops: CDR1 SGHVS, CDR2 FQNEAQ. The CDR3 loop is CASSNPRGSYNEQFF. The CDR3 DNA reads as TGTGCCAGCAGCAACCCTCGGGGGAGCTACAATGAGCAGTTCTTC.

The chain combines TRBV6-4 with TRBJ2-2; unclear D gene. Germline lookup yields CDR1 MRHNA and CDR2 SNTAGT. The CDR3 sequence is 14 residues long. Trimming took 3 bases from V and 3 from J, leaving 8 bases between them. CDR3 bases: TGTGCCAGCAGTGAGTCGACTTACACCGGGGAGCTGTTTTTT. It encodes CASSESTYTGELFF.

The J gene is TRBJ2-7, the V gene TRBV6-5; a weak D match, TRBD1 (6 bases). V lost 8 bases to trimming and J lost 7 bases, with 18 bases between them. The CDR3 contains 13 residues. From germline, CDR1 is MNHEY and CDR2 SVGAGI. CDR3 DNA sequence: TGTGCCAGCTCCCTAGTCCTGCAGGGGGAGCAGTACTTC. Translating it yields CASSLVLQGEQYF.

As DNA, the CDR3 is TGTGCCTCGAGAGAGAAAGGGCAGGGGGCTTTCTTT. Its protein product is CASREKGQGAFF. The chain carries TRBV6-5 and TRBJ1-1, with a weak D call TRBD1 (6 bases). V lost 11 bases, J lost 11 bases, and 21 bases lay in between. This CDR3 is built from 12 residues. Germline assignment: CDR1 MNHEY and CDR2 SVGAGI.

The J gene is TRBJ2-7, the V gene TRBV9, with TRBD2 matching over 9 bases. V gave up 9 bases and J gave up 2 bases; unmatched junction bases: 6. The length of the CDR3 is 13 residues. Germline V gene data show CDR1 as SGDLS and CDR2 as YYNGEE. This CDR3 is CAKERGAAYEQYV. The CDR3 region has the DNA TGTGCCAAAGAGCGGGGGGCAGCCTACGAGCAGTACGTC.

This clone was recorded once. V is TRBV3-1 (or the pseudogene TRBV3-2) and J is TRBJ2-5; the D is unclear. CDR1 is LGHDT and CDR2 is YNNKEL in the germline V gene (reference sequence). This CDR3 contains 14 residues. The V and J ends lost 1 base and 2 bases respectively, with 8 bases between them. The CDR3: CASSQVGRQETQYF. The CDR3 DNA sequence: TGTGCCAGCAGCCAAGTGGGCAGGCAAGAGACCCAGTACTTC.

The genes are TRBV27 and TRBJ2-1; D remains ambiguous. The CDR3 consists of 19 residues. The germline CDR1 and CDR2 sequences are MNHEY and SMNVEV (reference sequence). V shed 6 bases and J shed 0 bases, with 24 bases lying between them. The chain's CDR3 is CASRKLPADYLSSYNEQFF. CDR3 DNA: TGTGCCAGCAGAAAATTACCGGCGGATTACTTGAGCTCCTACAATGAGCAGTTCTTC.